This TCR beta chain was profiled in a study of CD8 T cells in Susac syndrome. RNA amounts of about 0.45 to 1 ug underwent reverse transcription with random hexamers. Amplification of TCR beta CDR3 spanned 54 Vbeta and 13 Jbeta via immunoSEQ multiplex PCR. TCRdb recomputed calls from the immunoSEQ multiplex PCR reads with MiXCR, one row per CDR3 protein. The table lists 150,000 to 200,000 distinct CDR3 sequences, more than 95% of them singletons. Sequencing of TCR beta was undertaken in CD8+ and CD4+ T cells derived from blood. This receptor was taken from a human donor with Susac syndrome. The sequenced sample was CD4+ T cells from PBMCs.

CDR3 DNA sequence: TGCAGCGTTGGGGGCGGGGAAAAACTGTTTTTT. This sequence encodes CSVGGGEKLFF. The chain uses TRBV29-1 and TRBJ1-4; TRBD1 is a possible D gene (5 bases). V was cut by 4 bases and J by 8 bases, with 8 bases left in between. This CDR3 region has 11 residues. Germline CDR1 SQVTM, CDR2 ANQGSEA. The whole variable domain, filled in from reference TRBV29-1 and TRBJ1-4, reads SAVISQKPSRDICQRGTSLTIQCQVDSQVTMMFWYRQQPGQSLTLIATANQGSEATYESGFVIDKFPISRPNLTFSTLTVSNMSPEDSSIYLCSVGGGEKLFFGSGTQLSVL.